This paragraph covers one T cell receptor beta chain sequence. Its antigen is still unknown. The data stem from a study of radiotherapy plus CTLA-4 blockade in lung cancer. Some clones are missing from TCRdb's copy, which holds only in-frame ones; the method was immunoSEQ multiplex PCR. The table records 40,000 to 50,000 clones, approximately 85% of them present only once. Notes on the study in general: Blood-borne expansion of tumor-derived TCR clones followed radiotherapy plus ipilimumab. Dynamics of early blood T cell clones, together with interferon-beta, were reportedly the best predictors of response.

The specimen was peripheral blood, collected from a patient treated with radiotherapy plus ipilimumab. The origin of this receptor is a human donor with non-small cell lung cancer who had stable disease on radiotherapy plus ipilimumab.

The CDR3 bases are TGTGCCAGCAGCCTTAGCGGGAGGGCCAAAAATGAGCAGTTCTTC. This sequence encodes CASSLSGRAKNEQFF. The V gene is TRBV7-2, the J gene TRBJ2-1, with 11 bases fitting TRBD2. The junction had 7 bases not matched to a gene; V was cut back by 5 bases and J by 7 bases. Germline V CDR1 and CDR2: SGHTA, FQGNSA. This CDR3 contains 15 residues.